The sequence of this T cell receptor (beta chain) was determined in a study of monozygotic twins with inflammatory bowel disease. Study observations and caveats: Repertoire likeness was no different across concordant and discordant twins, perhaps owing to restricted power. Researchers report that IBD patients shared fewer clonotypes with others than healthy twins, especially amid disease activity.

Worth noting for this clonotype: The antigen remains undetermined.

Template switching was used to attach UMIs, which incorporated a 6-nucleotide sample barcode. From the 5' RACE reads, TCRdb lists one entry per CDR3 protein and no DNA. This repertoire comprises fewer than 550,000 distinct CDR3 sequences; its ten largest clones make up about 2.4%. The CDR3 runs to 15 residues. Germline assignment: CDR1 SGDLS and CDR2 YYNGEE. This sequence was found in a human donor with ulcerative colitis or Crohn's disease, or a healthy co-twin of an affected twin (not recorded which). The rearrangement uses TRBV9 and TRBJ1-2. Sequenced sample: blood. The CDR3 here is CASSVGDGLRFGYTF.